These T cell receptor beta chains were read from a single sample in a study of T cells in Graves' hyperthyroidism and ophthalmopathy. TCRdb redid the calling of the multiplex PCR reads with MiXCR, one entry per CDR3 protein. The sample lists under 350,000 distinct CDR3 sequences, about 25% occurring once. The specimen sequenced was blood. The receptor set was obtained from a man in his forties with Graves' hyperthyroidism that later progressed to Graves' ophthalmopathy. CDR3s include the opening cysteine and the closing phenylalanine or tryptophan. The D gene is left open where the match is weak. Clone size is shown for a subset of rows, as once, few, many or a class of expanded clone.

j_gene: TRBJ1-2; v_gene: TRBV7-2; abundance: few; d_gene: .; CDR3nt: TGTGCCAGCAGCCTTTTTACGGGGCGGAACTATGGCTACACCTTC; CDR3aa: CASSLFTGRNYGYTF
j_gene: TRBJ2-7; v_gene: TRBV29-1; abundance: many; d_gene: TRBD1; CDR3nt: TGCAGCGTTCGACAGGGGGCGGCTTACGAGCAGTACTTC; CDR3aa: CSVRQGAAYEQYF
j_gene: TRBJ2-7; v_gene: TRBV11-2; abundance: .; d_gene: .; CDR3nt: TGTGCCAGCAGCTCGGAAGTAATCTCCTACGAGCAGTACTTC; CDR3aa: CASSSEVISYEQYF
j_gene: TRBJ2-7; v_gene: TRBV20-1; abundance: many; d_gene: TRBD2; CDR3nt: TGCAGTGCCCAAGGTTCGGGTAGCGGGAGCTACGAGCAGTACTTC; CDR3aa: CSAQGSGSGSYEQYF
j_gene: TRBJ2-1; v_gene: TRBV19; abundance: many; d_gene: TRBD2; CDR3nt: TGTGCCAGTAGTATTCTTACGGGAGGGCCCGGTGAGCAGTTCTTC; CDR3aa: CASSILTGGPGEQFF
j_gene: TRBJ1-5; v_gene: TRBV20-1; abundance: many; d_gene: TRBD1; CDR3nt: TGCAGTGCTGGGACAGGGCCAGGTCAGCCCCAGCATTTT; CDR3aa: CSAGTGPGQPQHF
j_gene: TRBJ1-5; v_gene: TRBV27; abundance: many; d_gene: .; CDR3nt: TGTGCCAGCAGTTCTAAGGGGGAGCCCCAGCATTTT; CDR3aa: CASSSKGEPQHF
j_gene: TRBJ2-7; v_gene: TRBV28; abundance: .; d_gene: TRBD2; CDR3nt: TGTGCCAGCAGAGGGAGACTAGCGTGGTTCGAGCAGTACTTC; CDR3aa: CASRGRLAWFEQYF
j_gene: TRBJ2-3; v_gene: TRBV20-1; abundance: many; d_gene: TRBD2; CDR3nt: TGCAGTGCTAGAAGCCCAGGGACTAGCGGGCACACAGATACGCAGTATTTT; CDR3aa: CSARSPGTSGHTDTQYF
j_gene: TRBJ2-7; v_gene: TRBV18; abundance: few; d_gene: TRBD1; CDR3nt: TGTGCCAGCTCACCAGGGCAGGGGGCCCTTTCCTACGAGCAGTACTTC; CDR3aa: CASSPGQGALSYEQYF
j_gene: TRBJ2-7; v_gene: TRBV29-1; abundance: .; d_gene: .; CDR3nt: TGCAGCGTACAGTGGGGGTCTCACGAGCAGTACTTC; CDR3aa: CSVQWGSHEQYF
j_gene: TRBJ1-2; v_gene: TRBV20-1; abundance: .; d_gene: .; CDR3nt: TGCAGTGCTAGAGGACAGCTCTATGGCTACACCTTC; CDR3aa: CSARGQLYGYTF
j_gene: TRBJ2-7; v_gene: TRBV28; abundance: .; d_gene: .; CDR3nt: TGTGCCAGCAGTCGGGGGCACTCCTACGAGCAGTACTTC; CDR3aa: CASSRGHSYEQYF
j_gene: TRBJ1-6; v_gene: TRBV15; abundance: .; d_gene: .; CDR3nt: TGTGCCACCAGCAGAAGCAGGGAGCGTGCTTCACCCCTCCACTTT; CDR3aa: CATSRSRERASPLHF
j_gene: TRBJ2-2; v_gene: TRBV11-3; abundance: many; d_gene: .; CDR3nt: TGTGCCAGCAGACCGATCTCAGGGGACACCGGGGAGCTGTTTTTT; CDR3aa: CASRPISGDTGELFF
j_gene: TRBJ2-5; v_gene: TRBV2; abundance: .; d_gene: .; CDR3nt: TGTGCCAGCAGTGGGGCGGGGCCCAAAGAGACCCAGTACTTC; CDR3aa: CASSGAGPKETQYF
j_gene: TRBJ1-2; v_gene: TRBV7-2; abundance: .; d_gene: .; CDR3nt: TGTGCCAGCAGTCCTCGGAGATTCAATTATGGCTACACCTTC; CDR3aa: CASSPRRFNYGYTF
j_gene: TRBJ2-7; v_gene: TRBV18; abundance: few; d_gene: .; CDR3nt: TGTGCCAGCTCAACTTCGACATGGGGTAGCGGAGACGAGCAGTACTTC; CDR3aa: CASSTSTWGSGDEQYF
j_gene: TRBJ2-2; v_gene: TRBV2; abundance: many; d_gene: .; CDR3nt: TGTGCCAGCAGTGACGTGACTGGGGAGCTGTTTTTT; CDR3aa: CASSDVTGELFF
j_gene: TRBJ1-1; v_gene: TRBV7-2; abundance: many; d_gene: .; CDR3nt: TGTGCCAGCAGCTGGTCATCTTGGGGGCCTTTCTTT; CDR3aa: CASSWSSWGPFF
j_gene: TRBJ2-2; v_gene: TRBV2; abundance: many; d_gene: TRBD2; CDR3nt: TGTGCCGCCGGACGAGTCGTGGCGGGAGTCGGGAACACCGGGGAGCTGTTTTTT; CDR3aa: CAAGRVVAGVGNTGELFF
j_gene: TRBJ2-2; v_gene: TRBV7-6; abundance: .; d_gene: TRBD2; CDR3nt: TGTGCCAGCAGCTTAGTGTTATCACTAGCGGGCCGGGAGCTGTTTTTT; CDR3aa: CASSLVLSLAGRELFF
j_gene: TRBJ1-5; v_gene: TRBV20-1; abundance: many; d_gene: TRBD1; CDR3nt: TGCAGTGCGAACAGGGGGCTCCATCAGCCCCAGCATTTT; CDR3aa: CSANRGLHQPQHF
j_gene: TRBJ2-7; v_gene: TRBV6-2/TRBV6-3; abundance: .; d_gene: TRBD2; CDR3nt: TGTGCCAGCAGTTACTCCTCTAGCGGGAGGGCCCTATCCTACGAGCAGTACTTC; CDR3aa: CASSYSSSGRALSYEQYF
j_gene: TRBJ2-7; v_gene: TRBV28; abundance: .; d_gene: TRBD1; CDR3nt: TGTGCCAGCAGCCGCGTGAGCGGACAGGGGTTCTACGAGCAGTACTTC; CDR3aa: CASSRVSGQGFYEQYF
j_gene: TRBJ1-3; v_gene: TRBV7-8; abundance: many; d_gene: .; CDR3nt: TGTGCCAGCAGCTTAACCCCCGGAAACACCATATATTTT; CDR3aa: CASSLTPGNTIYF
j_gene: TRBJ1-5; v_gene: TRBV28; abundance: many; d_gene: .; CDR3nt: TGTGCCAGCAGTCTCTCTTCGGCCCAGCATTTT; CDR3aa: CASSLSSAQHF
j_gene: TRBJ2-7; v_gene: TRBV6-5; abundance: .; d_gene: .; CDR3nt: TGTGCCAGCAGTTACAGGGAGATGCACGAGCAGTACTTC; CDR3aa: CASSYREMHEQYF
j_gene: TRBJ2-5; v_gene: TRBV4-2; abundance: many; d_gene: TRBD1; CDR3nt: TGTGCCAGCAGCCAAAGACAGGGGGAAAAAGAGACCCAGTACTTC; CDR3aa: CASSQRQGEKETQYF
j_gene: TRBJ1-2; v_gene: TRBV6-1; abundance: many; d_gene: .; CDR3nt: TGTGCCAGCACCGTGGCTCGGGGATGGGGGAGCTACACCTTC; CDR3aa: CASTVARGWGSYTF
j_gene: TRBJ2-7; v_gene: TRBV11-2; abundance: .; d_gene: .; CDR3nt: TGTGCCAGCAGCTTAGGGATACGGAAGACCTCCTACGAGCAGTACTTC; CDR3aa: CASSLGIRKTSYEQYF
j_gene: TRBJ1-1; v_gene: TRBV6-5; abundance: many; d_gene: TRBD1; CDR3nt: TGTGCCACCTCGGACAGGGTAGGCTCTGAAGCTTTCTTT; CDR3aa: CATSDRVGSEAFF
j_gene: TRBJ1-1; v_gene: TRBV29-1; abundance: .; d_gene: .; CDR3nt: TGCAGCGTTGACCAACCATGGAGGGGTCGGGGCACTGAAGCTTTCTTT; CDR3aa: CSVDQPWRGRGTEAFF
j_gene: TRBJ2-5; v_gene: TRBV7-2; abundance: .; d_gene: TRBD1; CDR3nt: TGTGCCAGCAGCTTACAGGGGGCGTACCTAGAGACCCAGTACTTC; CDR3aa: CASSLQGAYLETQYF
j_gene: TRBJ1-1; v_gene: TRBV12-5; abundance: few; d_gene: .; CDR3nt: TGTGCTAGTGGTTTGGTATGGGGAGGTCGCACTGAAGCTTTCTTT; CDR3aa: CASGLVWGGRTEAFF
j_gene: TRBJ1-1; v_gene: TRBV7-7; abundance: many; d_gene: .; CDR3nt: TGTGCTAGCAGCCCCCTCGTCTCAGGACTCTCTGAAGCTTTCTTT; CDR3aa: CASSPLVSGLSEAFF
j_gene: TRBJ2-7; v_gene: TRBV27; abundance: many; d_gene: TRBD2; CDR3nt: TGTGCCAGCAGACTAGCGGGAATCGACGAGCAGTACTTC; CDR3aa: CASRLAGIDEQYF
j_gene: TRBJ1-1; v_gene: TRBV29-1; abundance: many; d_gene: .; CDR3nt: TGCAGCGTGGCCTCGGGCCGTCCGACTGAAGCTTTCTTT; CDR3aa: CSVASGRPTEAFF
j_gene: TRBJ2-7; v_gene: TRBV2; abundance: .; d_gene: TRBD2; CDR3nt: TGTGCCAGCAGTGGGCGGGAGGGGACGCGGTCCTACGAGCAGTACTTC; CDR3aa: CASSGREGTRSYEQYF
j_gene: TRBJ1-2; v_gene: TRBV28; abundance: many; d_gene: .; CDR3nt: TGTGCCAGCAGCCCTACGGGTAGGGGGGGCTATGATAACCAGGAATATGGCTACACCTTC; CDR3aa: CASSPTGRGGYDNQEYGYTF
j_gene: TRBJ2-7; v_gene: TRBV12-3/TRBV12-4; abundance: many; d_gene: TRBD2; CDR3nt: TGTGCCAGCAGTCCGTCGACTAGCGGAGCCCTCTACGAGCAGTACTTC; CDR3aa: CASSPSTSGALYEQYF
j_gene: TRBJ2-5; v_gene: TRBV3-1; abundance: many; d_gene: .; CDR3nt: TGTGCCAGCACTCATCAAGAGACCCAGTACTTC; CDR3aa: CASTHQETQYF
j_gene: TRBJ2-7; v_gene: TRBV12-3/TRBV12-4; abundance: .; d_gene: .; CDR3nt: TGTGCCAGCACCGGGGGAACTAGCTACGAGCAGTACTTC; CDR3aa: CASTGGTSYEQYF
j_gene: TRBJ1-2; v_gene: TRBV20-1; abundance: .; d_gene: TRBD1; CDR3nt: TGCAGTGCTAGACAAAACGGACAGGGGCAGGGCTATGGCTACACCTTC; CDR3aa: CSARQNGQGQGYGYTF
j_gene: TRBJ1-6; v_gene: TRBV2; abundance: .; d_gene: .; CDR3nt: TGTGCCAGCAGGGCGGACTCGGGTTCTTCGAATTCACCCCTCCACTTT; CDR3aa: CASRADSGSSNSPLHF
j_gene: TRBJ2-7; v_gene: TRBV9; abundance: many; d_gene: .; CDR3nt: TGTGCCAGCAGCGTAGGATCCAGGGACGAAAACGAGCAGTACTTC; CDR3aa: CASSVGSRDENEQYF
j_gene: TRBJ1-1; v_gene: TRBV6-5; abundance: many; d_gene: TRBD1; CDR3nt: TGTGCCAGCAGTTACGCAGGACAGGGGTTTAGGACTGAAGCTTTCTTT; CDR3aa: CASSYAGQGFRTEAFF
j_gene: TRBJ2-3; v_gene: TRBV20-1; abundance: many; d_gene: TRBD2; CDR3nt: TGCAGTGCTAGTTTCAGCGGGGGCCTCACGGATACGCAGTATTTT; CDR3aa: CSASFSGGLTDTQYF
j_gene: TRBJ2-5; v_gene: TRBV30; abundance: once; d_gene: .; CDR3nt: TGTGCCTGGAGTCCTGAAGGGGCAGAGACCCAGTACTTC; CDR3aa: CAWSPEGAETQYF
j_gene: TRBJ1-2; v_gene: TRBV24-1; abundance: many; d_gene: .; CDR3nt: TGTGCCACCAGTGACCTTGGACATGGCTACACCTTC; CDR3aa: CATSDLGHGYTF
j_gene: TRBJ1-5; v_gene: TRBV6-5; abundance: many; d_gene: .; CDR3nt: TGTGCCAGCAGTTACTCCCGAGGCGGGGATAGCAATCAGCCCCAGCATTTT; CDR3aa: CASSYSRGGDSNQPQHF
j_gene: TRBJ2-5; v_gene: TRBV7-9; abundance: .; d_gene: .; CDR3nt: TGTGCCAGCAGTCCATCCGTGGCAGGAGAGACCCAGTACTTC; CDR3aa: CASSPSVAGETQYF
j_gene: TRBJ2-2; v_gene: TRBV30; abundance: many; d_gene: TRBD1; CDR3nt: TGTGCCTGGAGTGAAGGACAGGGGGCTGGGGAGCTGTTTTTT; CDR3aa: CAWSEGQGAGELFF
j_gene: TRBJ1-3; v_gene: TRBV12-3/TRBV12-4; abundance: .; d_gene: TRBD1; CDR3nt: TGTGCCAGCGGGAGCAGACAGGGTTCTGGAAACACCATATATTTT; CDR3aa: CASGSRQGSGNTIYF